Listed below are T cell receptor beta chains from one sample, sequenced in a study of shared clonotypes between healthy human individuals. Sequencing used immunoSEQ multiplex PCR; TCRdb keeps in-frame clones, though not all of them. The repertoire has some 2,500,000 clones, 85% to 95% of them found once; the top ten carry about 0.41%. Sequences were obtained from naive CD4+ T cells from PBMCs. The receptors stem from a man between 18 and 29 years old in good health. Some clones in this sample may be carry-over from other donors' samples. Both conserved end residues are trimmed from each CDR3. A D gene is named only where the DNA matches it firmly. The size field is filled for only some rows; it gives once, few, many or a size class.

V gene,D gene,J gene,clone size,CDR3 protein
TRBV7-2,.,TRBJ1-1,few,ASSLAQGTEAF
TRBV15,TRBD1,TRBJ2-2,.,ATNLNRGTGELF
TRBV6-5,TRBD2,TRBJ2-3,.,ASSRTSGDTQY
TRBV28,TRBD1,TRBJ1-2,.,ASSRTGFPNYGYT
TRBV10-3,TRBD1,TRBJ1-2,.,AIRGQGVGGYT
TRBV28,.,TRBJ2-7,.,ASRITGFGRSEQY
TRBV18,.,TRBJ1-5,.,ASSPGPYRNQPQH
TRBV4-3,TRBD2,TRBJ2-7,.,ASSQDPVPLAGDSYEQY
TRBV2,.,TRBJ1-2,.,ASSGQGNYGYT
TRBV5-6,TRBD2,TRBJ2-2,.,ASSGSGLNTGELF
TRBV7-2,TRBD1,TRBJ1-5,.,ASSLVRTGQKAQH
TRBV5-1,TRBD1,TRBJ2-7,.,ASSLGTGTAYEQY
TRBV7-9,.,TRBJ2-7,.,ASSLDGGDEQY
TRBV9,TRBD2,TRBJ2-7,.,ASSVGSGLTYEQY
TRBV7-7,TRBD1,TRBJ2-5,.,ASSPTGLLETQY
TRBV6-6,.,TRBJ1-5,.,ASRSPLGPNQPQH
TRBV7-2,.,TRBJ2-7,few,ASSPGGPGGQY
TRBV29-1,TRBD2,TRBJ2-1,.,SVQGLSYNEQF
TRBV30,.,TRBJ2-7,once,AWSVRGTHEQY
TRBV7-9,.,TRBJ2-7,.,ASSLEGGRTPYEQY
TRBV19,.,TRBJ2-7,once,ASKPGMLSYEQY
TRBV2,.,TRBJ2-1,.,ASTLAVEQF